Following are 20 T cell receptor beta chains from one sample sequenced in a study of T cell changes during pregnancy in multiple sclerosis. Profiled with immunoSEQ multiplex PCR; TCRdb holds only in-frame clones, not every one. The table lists roughly 76,000 clones, about 90% of them singletons. The material was CD4+ T cells from peripheral blood mononuclear cells, obtained in the second trimester of pregnancy. The receptors stem from a female donor with multiple sclerosis, enrolled in a pregnancy study.

The rearrangement uses TRBV11-3 and TRBJ2-3, with 13 bases lining up with TRBD2. The CDR3 totals 17 residues. CDR1 is SGHNT and CDR2 is YENEEA in the germline V gene. V shed 1 base, J shed 4 bases, and the junction held 5 bases outside the gene matches. This chain's CDR3 is CASSLALTSGGADTQYF. The CDR3 DNA follows: TGTGCCAGCAGCTTAGCCCTCACTAGCGGGGGGGCAGATACGCAGTATTTT.

The chain combines TRBV7-9 with TRBJ1-5; D is unclear. The germline V and J ends were trimmed by 3 bases and 0 bases, with 3 bases remaining between them. Germline CDR1 and CDR2: SEHNR and FQNEAQ (reference sequence). This CDR3 region has 13 residues. The DNA for the CDR3 is TGTGCCAGCAGCTTTTATAGCAATCAGCCCCAGCATTTT. It yields the protein CASSFYSNQPQHF.

The chain joins TRBV5-8 to TRBJ2-7; TRBD2 might be the D (5 bases). This CDR3 contains 15 residues. V was trimmed by 1 base and J by 0 bases, leaving 11 bases between them. Germline CDR1 and CDR2: SGHTS and YDEGEE. The CDR3 bases are TGTGCCAGCAGCTTGTGGAGACTAAACTCCTACGAGCAGTACTTC. This sequence encodes CASSLWRLNSYEQYF.

The V call is TRBV19, the J call TRBJ2-5; 7 bases agree with TRBD1. The CDR3 is made up of 12 amino acids. From germline, CDR1 is LNHDA and CDR2 SQIVND (reference sequence). V was pared by 5 bases and J by 4 bases, with 1 base of the junction left unmatched. The CDR3 protein is CASSWDRETQYF. For the CDR3, the DNA is TGTGCCAGTAGTTGGGACAGAGAGACCCAGTACTTC.

The rearrangement links TRBV5-1 to TRBJ2-5; no clear D. This CDR3 contains 11 residues. In germline, CDR1 is SGHRS, CDR2 YFSETQ. Trimming stripped 1 base from V and 5 bases from J, with 3 bases between. The CDR3 region has the DNA TGCGCCAGCAGCTTGCGGGAGACCCAGTACTTC. It translates to CASSLRETQYF.

The chain couples TRBV7-2 to TRBJ2-7; 15 bases fit TRBD2. With V trimmed by 7 bases and J by 2 bases, 12 bases remained unmatched. The germline V gene encodes CDR1 SGHTA and CDR2 FQGNSA. The CDR3 contains 18 residues. In DNA form, the CDR3 reads TGTGCCAGCACCCTAGGACTAGCGGGGGGGCAATTTCCCTACGAGCAGTACTTC. This translates into CASTLGLAGGQFPYEQYF.

The rearrangement links TRBV6-5 to TRBJ1-2; D might be TRBD1 (6 bases). This CDR3 has 13 residues. Germline lookup yields CDR1 MNHEY and CDR2 SVGAGI. V lost 2 bases and J 8 bases, leaving 12 bases between the germline ends. The CDR3 sequence is CASSYGAGVGYTF. As DNA, the CDR3 is TGTGCCAGCAGTTACGGGGCAGGGGTAGGCTACACCTTC.

The chain recombines TRBV5-4 with TRBJ2-7, with D maybe TRBD1 (5 bases). The CDR3 loop spans 15 amino acids. Between the trimmed V and J ends, which lost 1 base and 5 bases, there was a span of 16 bases. The V gene's germline CDR1 is SGHNT and CDR2 YYREEE (reference sequence). The CDR3 reads CASSLQGGRANEQYF. The CDR3 DNA is TGTGCCAGCAGCTTGCAGGGCGGTAGGGCAAACGAGCAGTACTTC.

The gene calls are TRBV28 and TRBJ1-4, with D possibly being TRBD1 (5 bases). In germline, CDR1 is MDHEN, CDR2 SYDVKM. The CDR3 runs to 17 residues. Trimming cost V 5 bases and J 3 bases, with 19 bases left between them. CDR3 sequence (DNA): TGTGCCAGCAGTCCCCGGCGGGGCGCGGTCGCTAATGAAAAACTGTTTTTT. This codes for CASSPRRGAVANEKLFF.

This chain connects TRBV28 to TRBJ1-2; no reliable D call. Germline CDR1 MDHEN, CDR2 SYDVKM. CDR3 length: 12 amino acids. Trimming shortened V by 2 bases and J by 8 bases, and 9 bases separated the two germline ends. As DNA, the CDR3 is TGTGCCAGCAGTTTACGAGTCACCGGCTACACCTTC. It yields the protein CASSLRVTGYTF.

In this sample, this clone turned up many times. This chain uses TRBV5-1 with TRBJ2-1; D is undetermined. Germline V lookup: CDR1 SGHRS, CDR2 YFSETQ. This CDR3 comprises 14 residues. With 1 base removed from V and 0 bases from J, the gap between germline ends came to 5 bases. Written as DNA, the CDR3 is TGCGCCAGCAGCTTGCTAGGCTCCTACAATGAGCAGTTCTTC. Translating it yields CASSLLGSYNEQFF.

This sequence joins TRBV29-1 and TRBJ2-5, with 8 bases identical to TRBD2. The CDR3 extends over 14 amino acids. Trimming took 5 bases from V and 1 from J; bases not matched to a gene: 6. Germline CDR1 reads SQVTM; CDR2 reads ANQGSEA. DNA of the CDR3: TGCAGCGTTCGCGCTAGCGGGTTCCAAGAGACCCAGTACTTC. Protein: CSVRASGFQETQYF.

The genes are TRBV27 and TRBJ1-2, with 8 nucleotides matching TRBD1. Trimming at V came to 5 bases and at J to 4 bases, leaving 9 bases not matched to a gene. This CDR3 region has 15 residues. Per germline, CDR1 MNHEY and CDR2 SMNVEV (reference sequence). The CDR3 here is CASSRTDRGSYGYTF. Here the CDR3 DNA reads TGTGCCAGCAGTCGGACAGACAGGGGTTCCTATGGCTACACCTTC.

Remarks on this clone: The sample carries other DNA sequences with the same CDR3. The chain couples TRBV15 to TRBJ2-1; maybe TRBD2 (5 bases). CDR1 and CDR2 (germline): LNHNV, YYDKDF (reference sequence). This CDR3 has 15 residues. The V end lost 1 base, the J end lost 0 bases, and 7 bases lay between the germline ends. The CDR3 DNA reads as TGTGCCACCAGCAGAGGTGGGAGCTCCTACAATGAGCAGTTCTTC. It specifies CATSRGGSSYNEQFF. The full variable domain, completed using reference TRBV15 and TRBJ2-1, is DAMVIQNPRYQVTQFGKPVTLSCSQTLNHNVMYWYQQKSSQAPKLLFHYYDKDFNNEADTPDNFQSRRPNTSFCFLDIRSPGLGDTAMYLCATSRGGSSYNEQFFGPGTRLTVL.

The rearrangement uses TRBV6-5 and TRBJ1-1; 10 bases are a match to TRBD1. Unmatched junction bases numbered 6, after V lost 6 bases and J lost 11 bases. Germline V gene lookup returns CDR1 MNHEY and CDR2 SVGAGI. The length of the CDR3 is 12 residues. The CDR3 is CASSRQGAEAFF. The CDR3 DNA sequence: TGTGCCAGCAGCCGACAGGGGGCAGAGGCTTTCTTT.

This sequence joins TRBV28 and TRBJ2-7; 7 bases match TRBD1. The CDR3 length is 16 residues. V dropped 4 bases and J dropped 3; count of bases not matched to a gene: 12. Germline-derived CDR1 and CDR2 are MDHEN and SYDVKM. CDR3 nucleotide sequence: TGTGCCAGCAGTTCTGGGTCAGGGGGTTCCTTCTACGAGCAGTACTTC. Its translation is CASSSGSGGSFYEQYF.

The chain joins TRBV4-1 to TRBJ1-4, with a weak D call TRBD1 (6 bases). This CDR3 is built from 14 residues. CDR1 is MGHRA, CDR2 YSYEKL, per germline. V was pared by 2 bases and J by 9 bases, with 13 bases between. The CDR3 coding sequence is TGCGCCAGCAGCCAAAAAGGGGGGGAACAAAAACTGTTTTTT. Translation gives CASSQKGGEQKLFF.

This clone was picked up one time. The chain carries TRBV4-3 and TRBJ1-4; D not resolved. V lost 4 bases, J lost 5 bases, and 8 bases lay in between. CDR3 length equals 13 residues. CDR1 and CDR2 from the germline V gene are LGHNA and YSLEER. The CDR3, as DNA: TGCGCCAGCAGCCGACATAAAAATGAAAAACTGTTTTTT. Encoded protein: CASSRHKNEKLFF.

The chain uses TRBV5-1 and TRBJ2-3, with TRBD2 identical over 8 bases. Germline-derived CDR1 and CDR2 are SGHRS and YFSETQ. V was clipped by 3 bases and J by 6 bases; unmatched bases: 15. The CDR3 covers 17 residues. The CDR3 DNA reads as TGCGCCAGCAGCTCGTCTCGGGGCGGGGGGCCGTCTGATACGCAGTATTTT. This encodes CASSSSRGGGPSDTQYF.

This chain links TRBV5-6 with TRBJ1-1, with 9 bases aligning to TRBD1. There are 15 residues in the CDR3. Unmatched junction bases numbered 5, after V lost 0 bases and J lost 5 bases. The germline gives CDR1 SGHDT, CDR2 YYEEEE. The CDR3 DNA follows: TGTGCCAGCAGCTTGGACAGGGGGCGAGGTACTGAAGCTTTCTTT. Encoded protein: CASSLDRGRGTEAFF.